A single sample is the source of the 17 T cell receptor beta chains below, sequenced in a study of blood T cell repertoires in COVID-19. Some clones are missing from TCRdb's copy, which holds only in-frame ones; the method was immunoSEQ multiplex PCR. The table lists 150,000 to 200,000 clones, 80% to 85% of them singletons. Sequencing was carried out using peripheral blood. The receptors come from an older man with active or convalescent COVID-19.

The V call is TRBV19, the J call TRBJ1-6; D is possibly TRBD1 (6 bases). The V and J ends lost 4 bases and 6 bases respectively, with 13 bases between them. CDR1 and CDR2 (germline): LNHDA, SQIVND (reference sequence). The CDR3 contains 15 residues. CDR3 DNA: TGTGCCAGTAGTAAGACACAGGGTGGTAATTCACCCCTCCACTTT. Translated, it gives CASSKTQGGNSPLHF.

In DNA, the CDR3 is TGTGCCAGCAGCTCCAGGGGAATTTCCTACAATGAGCAGTTCTTC. Its protein is CASSSRGISYNEQFF. The rearrangement joins TRBV7-2 to TRBJ2-1, with TRBD1 as a possible D gene (6 bases). V was trimmed by 4 bases and J by 1 base, leaving 11 bases between them. Germline assignment: CDR1 SGHTA and CDR2 FQGNSA. The CDR3 has 15 amino acids.

The rearrangement joins TRBV4-3 to TRBJ1-2, with TRBD1 matching over 7 bases. CDR3 length equals 15 residues. Unmatched junction bases numbered 6, after V lost 0 bases and J lost 5 bases. Per germline, CDR1 LGHNA and CDR2 YSLEER. In nucleotides, the CDR3 is TGCGCCAGCAGCCAAGAGGCAGGGGGAAAGTATGGCTACACCTTC. Protein sequence: CASSQEAGGKYGYTF.

V and J are TRBV5-4 and TRBJ1-1, with 7 bases fitting TRBD1. Germline CDR1 reads SGHNT; CDR2 reads YYREEE (reference sequence). This CDR3 region has 15 residues. V trimming: 4 bases; J trimming: 5 bases; junction bases outside the gene matches: 11. CDR3 in DNA: TGTGCCAGCAGCCCCGACAGGGTAGGAGGGACTGAAGCTTTCTTT. Protein sequence: CASSPDRVGGTEAFF.

The V and J genes are TRBV9 and TRBJ1-1, with D perhaps TRBD1 (6 bases). V was pared by 0 bases and J by 4 bases, with 13 bases between. CDR3 length equals 15 residues. Germline V CDR1 and CDR2: SGDLS, YYNGEE. The CDR3 DNA reads TGTGCCAGCAGCGTAGCTCCGGGGGGCCGCACTGAAGCTTTCTTT. It encodes CASSVAPGGRTEAFF.

This clone was seen once. The chain carries TRBV11-2 and TRBJ1-1, with no clear D. The CDR3 totals 16 residues. V was clipped by 4 bases and J by 3 bases, with 18 bases between them. Germline V gene sequence: CDR1 SGHAT, CDR2 FQNNGV. This CDR3 reads CASSSTGLVGYTEAFF. The CDR3 nucleotides are TGTGCCAGCAGCTCCACGGGGTTGGTTGGGTACACTGAAGCTTTCTTT.

This sequence joins TRBV7-9 and TRBJ1-4; TRBD1 agrees at 7 bases. Trimming cost V 8 bases and J 7 bases; bases outside gene matches: 7. The CDR3 is made up of 13 amino acids. CDR1 SEHNR and CDR2 FQNEAQ come from the germline V gene (reference sequence). The CDR3 is CASDRGLGEKLFF. The CDR3 coding sequence is TGTGCCAGCGATAGGGGGCTGGGTGAAAAACTGTTTTTT.

A single count supports this clone. An end of the junction differs from the germline gene, which may be a read error. The chain recombines TRBV7-6 with TRBJ2-7; 8 bases align to TRBD2. The CDR3 totals 16 residues. Per germline, CDR1 SGHVS and CDR2 FNYEAQ. The CDR3 region is CASSLAPRGGSYEQYF. Here the CDR3 DNA reads TGTGCCAGCAGCCTAGCCCCCCGGGGGGGCTCCTACGAGCAGTACTTC.

V is TRBV5-5 and J is TRBJ2-1; 7 bases map to TRBD2. The CDR3 loop spans 15 amino acids. The J segment lost 9 bases and the V segment lost 3 bases, leaving 12 bases of the junction unmatched. The germline gives CDR1 SGHKS, CDR2 YYEKEE (reference sequence). The CDR3 region has the DNA TGTGCCAGCAGCTCAGGACCGCTGACTAGCAGTGAGCAGTTCTTC. Its protein product is CASSSGPLTSSEQFF.

This chain joins TRBV19 and TRBJ2-2; tentative D call: TRBD1 (6 bases). Germline loops: CDR1 LNHDA, CDR2 SQIVND (reference sequence). The CDR3 spans 14 residues. V gave up 10 bases and J gave up 1 base, with 13 bases separating them. The CDR3 loop is CATLGTKNTGELFF. The CDR3, as DNA: TGTGCCACTCTCGGGACAAAGAACACCGGGGAGCTGTTTTTT.

This sequence joins TRBV6-5 and TRBJ2-1; 10 bases line up with TRBD1. V shed 2 bases, J shed 8 bases, and the junction held 6 bases outside the gene matches. Per germline, CDR1 MNHEY and CDR2 SVGAGI. The CDR3 loop spans 15 amino acids. The CDR3 DNA is TGTGCCAGCAGTTACGCCGGGACAGGGGTCTATGAGCAGTTCTTC. It specifies CASSYAGTGVYEQFF.

The chain couples TRBV28 to TRBJ2-7; 7 bases agree with TRBD1. Germline loops: CDR1 MDHEN, CDR2 SYDVKM. The ends lost 6 bases at V and 0 bases at J; junction bases unmatched: 8. The CDR3 consists of 15 residues. The CDR3 sequence is CASSTQGTYSYEQYF. The CDR3 region has the DNA TGTGCCAGCAGCACACAGGGGACCTACTCCTACGAGCAGTACTTC.

The rearrangement links TRBV27 to TRBJ1-2, with 10 bases that match TRBD1. From germline, CDR1 is MNHEY and CDR2 SMNVEV (reference sequence). This CDR3 has 17 residues. J gave up 4 bases and V 5 bases, and 13 bases lay outside the gene matches. The CDR3 DNA follows: TGTGCCAGCAGTCCAGATGGGACAGGGGCCGCATTCTATGGCTACACCTTC. This codes for CASSPDGTGAAFYGYTF.

The V gene is TRBV19, the J gene TRBJ1-1; D ambiguous. The CDR3 spans 16 residues. V gave up 1 base and J gave up 2 bases, with 14 bases separating them. Germline V gene lookup returns CDR1 LNHDA and CDR2 SQIVND (reference sequence). CDR3 residues: CASSIGGWQLNTEAFF. The CDR3 DNA reads TGTGCCAGTAGTATAGGAGGTTGGCAGTTAAACACTGAAGCTTTCTTT.

The rearrangement uses TRBV2 and TRBJ2-2; weak D call: TRBD2 (6 bases). V lost 2 bases and J 7 bases, leaving 14 bases between the germline ends. The CDR3 runs 15 residues. The V gene's germline CDR1 is SNHLY and CDR2 FYNNEI. The CDR3, as DNA: TGTGCCAGCAGTGAACTTTCGGGGGTGGGCGGGGAGCTGTTTTTT. Translated, it gives CASSELSGVGGELFF.

The rearrangement uses TRBV28 and TRBJ2-5, with a weak D call TRBD2 (6 bases). CDR3 length: 14 amino acids. Germline values: CDR1 MDHEN, CDR2 SYDVKM. The V gene lost 4 bases and the J gene lost 5 bases, with 14 bases spanning the gap. The chain's CDR3 is CASSSAGTRETQYF. The CDR3 DNA sequence: TGTGCCAGCAGTTCGGCGGGGACCCGGGAGACCCAGTACTTC.

In its sample, this clone was seen once. The chain links TRBV28 to TRBJ1-2; D is perhaps TRBD1 (6 bases). V lost 5 bases and J lost 5, with 12 bases in between. This CDR3 is 13 amino acids long. The V gene's germline CDR1 is MDHEN and CDR2 SYDVKM. The chain's CDR3 is CASSGGGLYGYTF. CDR3 coding DNA: TGTGCCAGCAGTGGGGGGGGGCTTTATGGCTACACCTTC.